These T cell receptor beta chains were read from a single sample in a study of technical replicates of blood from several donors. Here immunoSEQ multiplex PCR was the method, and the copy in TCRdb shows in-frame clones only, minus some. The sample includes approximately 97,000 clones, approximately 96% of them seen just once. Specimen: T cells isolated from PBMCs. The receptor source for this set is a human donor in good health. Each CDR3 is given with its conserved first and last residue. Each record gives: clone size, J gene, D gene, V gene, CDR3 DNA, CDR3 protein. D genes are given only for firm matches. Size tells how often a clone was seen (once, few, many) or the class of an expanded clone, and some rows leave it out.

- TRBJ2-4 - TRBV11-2 TGTGCCAGCAGCCCAGGGGCGGTTAGAAACATTCAGTACTTC CASSPGAVRNIQYF
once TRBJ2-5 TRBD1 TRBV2 TGTGCCAGCAGTGAGGGGACAGGGCTTCTAGCAGTCCAAGAGACCCAGTACTTC CASSEGTGLLAVQETQYF
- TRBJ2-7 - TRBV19 TGTGCCAACGCAGGGGTACCCTACGAGCAGTACTTC CANAGVPYEQYF
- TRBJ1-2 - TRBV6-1 TGTGCCAGCAGTAAAGACAGTAATAACTATGGCTACACCTTC CASSKDSNNYGYTF
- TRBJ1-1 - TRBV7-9 TGTGCCAGCAGCTTACGCCAGGGCGTGAACACTGAAGCTTTCTTT CASSLRQGVNTEAFF
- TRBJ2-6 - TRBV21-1 TGTGCCAGCAGCAAATCTCCCGCCGACAGGCAACCCAACGCTTCTGGGGCCAACGTCCTGACTTTC CASSKSPADRQPNASGANVLTF
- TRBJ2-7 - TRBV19 TGTGCCAGTAGCCAACAGGGTAGCCACGAGCAGTACTTC CASSQQGSHEQYF
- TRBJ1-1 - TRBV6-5 TGTGCCAGCAGCAGACTAAAGGAGAACACTGAAGCTTTCTTT CASSRLKENTEAFF
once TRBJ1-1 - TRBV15 TGTGCCACCAGCAGAGATCAGACTGAAGCTTTCTTT CATSRDQTEAFF
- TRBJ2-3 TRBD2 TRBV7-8 TGTGCCAGCAGCGCAGGACTAGCGGGAGGGATCGCCACAGATACGCAGTATTTT CASSAGLAGGIATDTQYF
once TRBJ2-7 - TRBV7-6 TGTGCCAGCAGCCCCGGAGGGGCGGACTACGAGCAGTACTTC CASSPGGADYEQYF
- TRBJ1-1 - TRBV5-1 TGCGCCAGCAGCTTGGTGGGGGGGCAGTTCCCTTTCTTT CASSLVGGQFPFF
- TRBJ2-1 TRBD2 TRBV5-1 TGCGCCAGCAACTTAGCGGGACTTGTCCGCTACAATGAGCAGTTCTTC CASNLAGLVRYNEQFF
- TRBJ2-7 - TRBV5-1 TGCGCCAGCAGCTTAAGGTACAGCTCCTACGAGCAGTACTTC CASSLRYSSYEQYF
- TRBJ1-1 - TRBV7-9 TGTGCCAGCAGCTTGACAGGACAAGCTTTCTTT CASSLTGQAFF
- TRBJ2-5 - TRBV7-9 TGTGCCAGCAGTTGGACCCTTGGGGGGCAAGAGACCCAGTACTTC CASSWTLGGQETQYF
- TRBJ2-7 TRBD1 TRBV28 TGTGCCAGCGGAGATACAGGGGGCTCCTACGAGCAGTACTTC CASGDTGGSYEQYF
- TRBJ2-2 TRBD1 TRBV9 TGTGCCAGCAGAGCAAATACAGGGGCGAACACCGGGGAGCTGTTTTTT CASRANTGANTGELFF
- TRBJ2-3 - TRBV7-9 TGTGCCAGCAGCTCGGGTCATACAGATACGCAGTATTTT CASSSGHTDTQYF
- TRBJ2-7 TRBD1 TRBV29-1 TGCAGCGTACCGCAGGGGGTCAGCTCCTACGAGCAGTACTTC CSVPQGVSSYEQYF
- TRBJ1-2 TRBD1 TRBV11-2 TGTGCCAGCAGCCAGACAGGGGAAGGCTACACCTTC CASSQTGEGYTF
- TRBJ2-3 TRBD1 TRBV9 TGTGCCAGCAGCGTAGGGACAGGGGATACGCAGTATTTT CASSVGTGDTQYF
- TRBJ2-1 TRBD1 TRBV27 TGTGCCAGCAGTATTCCCCGACAGGGAAGGAATGAGCAGTTCTTC CASSIPRQGRNEQFF
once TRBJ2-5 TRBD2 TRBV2 TGTGCCAGCTATGGGACTAGCGGGAGGGGTTCCCAAGAGACCCAGTACTTC CASYGTSGRGSQETQYF
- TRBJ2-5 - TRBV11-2 TGTGCCAGCAGCTTAGTTTCGGAGACCCAGTACTTC CASSLVSETQYF
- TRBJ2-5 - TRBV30 TGTGCCTGGAGTACAGGTACTGAGACCCAGTACTTC CAWSTGTETQYF
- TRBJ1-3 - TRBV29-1 TGCAGCGCCCAATTCAGCTCTGGAAACACCATATATTTT CSAQFSSGNTIYF
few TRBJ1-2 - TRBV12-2 TGTGCAAGTCGCCGGGCTTTGGGACAGGTTAACTATGGCTACACCTTC CASRRALGQVNYGYTF
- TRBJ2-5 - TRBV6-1 TGTGCCAGCAGTGAATCTGCGGCGGGCCGCCGGGAGACCCAGTACTTC CASSESAAGRRETQYF
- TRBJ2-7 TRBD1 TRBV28 TGTGCCAGCAGGGCGACAGGGGCGAGAGACGAGCAGTACTTC CASRATGARDEQYF
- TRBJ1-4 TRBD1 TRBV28 TGTGCCAGCGGCTCAGGGGGACAGGGTCGTAAAAAACTGTTTTTT CASGSGGQGRKKLFF
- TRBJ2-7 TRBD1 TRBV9 TGTGCCAGCAGCGCGGGACAGGGAGTGGTGGAGGAGCAGTACTTC CASSAGQGVVEEQYF
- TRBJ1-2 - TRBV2 TGTGCCAGCAGGGCCGGGGAAGGCTACACCTTC CASRAGEGYTF
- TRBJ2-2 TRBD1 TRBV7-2 TGTGCCAGCAGCTTATCCACAGGGGCGAACACCGGGGAGCTGTTTTTT CASSLSTGANTGELFF
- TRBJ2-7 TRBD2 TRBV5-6 TGTGCCAGCAGCTTGGCGGGAGGTTCCTACGAGCAGTACTTC CASSLAGGSYEQYF
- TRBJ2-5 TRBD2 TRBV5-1 TGCGCCAGCAGCTTGTTTCTAGCGGGAGAGACCCAGTACTTC CASSLFLAGETQYF
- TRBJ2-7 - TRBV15 TGTGCCACCAGCAGAGATAGAGGGAACTACGAGCAGTACTTC CATSRDRGNYEQYF
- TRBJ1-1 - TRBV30 TGTGCCTCGAACATGAACACTGAAGCTTTCTTT CASNMNTEAFF
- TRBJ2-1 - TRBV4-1 TGCGCCAGCAGCCGGCAGGGAAGCTCCTACAATGAGCAGTTCTTC CASSRQGSSYNEQFF
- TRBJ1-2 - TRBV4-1 TGCGCCAGCAGTTACGAAGACAGGTCCAATTATGGCTACACCTTC CASSYEDRSNYGYTF
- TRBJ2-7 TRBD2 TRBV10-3 TGTGCCACCCACCCGGGACTAGGGTTTTACGAGCAGTACTTC CATHPGLGFYEQYF
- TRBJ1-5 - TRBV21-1 TGTGCCAGCAGGACCGGGACAGGCAATCAGCCCCAGCATTTT CASRTGTGNQPQHF
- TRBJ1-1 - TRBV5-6 TGTGCCAGCACCCCTCTTGGCGGGATACTGAACACTGAAGCTTTCTTT CASTPLGGILNTEAFF
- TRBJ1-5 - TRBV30 TGTGCCTGGACCCATACACGGGGGCCCCAGCATTTT CAWTHTRGPQHF
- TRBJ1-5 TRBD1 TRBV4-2 TGTGCCAGCAGCCAAGCTTCGACAGGGGGCGATCAGCCCCAGCATTTT CASSQASTGGDQPQHF
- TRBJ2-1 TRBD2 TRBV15 TGTGCCACCAGCAGAGAAGCGGGAGGGAGCAATGAGCAGTTCTTC CATSREAGGSNEQFF
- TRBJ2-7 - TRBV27 TGTGCCAGCAGTTTATACTCGGGGGTCGAGCAGTACTTC CASSLYSGVEQYF
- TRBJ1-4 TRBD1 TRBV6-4 TGTGCCAGCAGCCCCGGGACAGGAGAGGAAAAACTGTTTTTT CASSPGTGEEKLFF
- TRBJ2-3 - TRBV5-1 TGCGCCAGCAGCTCAGGGGAAAGTTGGACAGATACGCAGTATTTT CASSSGESWTDTQYF
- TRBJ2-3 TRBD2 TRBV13 TGTGCCAGCAGCTCCGGACTAGCGGGAGATACAGATACGCAGTATTTT CASSSGLAGDTDTQYF
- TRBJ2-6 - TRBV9 TGTGCCAGCAGCGTAGTAATCTCTGGGGCCAACGTCCTGACTTTC CASSVVISGANVLTF
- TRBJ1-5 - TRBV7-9 TGTGCCAGCAGCTTCGGGGGGTCAGAGCCCCAGCATTTT CASSFGGSEPQHF